Given below is one T cell receptor (beta chain) in context. Other DNA variants within this sample encode the same CDR3. Sequencing used immunoSEQ multiplex PCR; TCRdb keeps in-frame clones, though not all of them. Here the sample spans 60,000 to 70,000 clones, 84% being singletons. This specimen belongs to a study of control samples from healthy donors and cancer patients. The V gene lost 0 bases and the J gene lost 4 bases, with 9 bases spanning the gap. The CDR3 totals 14 residues. CDR1 and CDR2 (germline): SGHTA, FQGNSA. The sequence derives from a woman aged 45-65 years with lung cancer. Material: PBMCs. The genes are TRBV7-2 and TRBJ1-2; no definite D call. The CDR3 nucleotides read TGTGCCAGCAGCTTAGCGGGCGTTGGCTATGGCTACACCTTC. Translation: CASSLAGVGYGYTF.